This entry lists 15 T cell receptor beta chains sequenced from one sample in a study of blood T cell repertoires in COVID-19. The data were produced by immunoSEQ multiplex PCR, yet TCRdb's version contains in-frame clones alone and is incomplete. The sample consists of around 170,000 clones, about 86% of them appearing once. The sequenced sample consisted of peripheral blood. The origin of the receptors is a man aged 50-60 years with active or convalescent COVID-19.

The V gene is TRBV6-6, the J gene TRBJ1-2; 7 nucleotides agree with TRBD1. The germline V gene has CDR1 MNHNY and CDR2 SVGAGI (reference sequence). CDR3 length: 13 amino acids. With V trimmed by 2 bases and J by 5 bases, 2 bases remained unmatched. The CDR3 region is CASSYEQGYGYTF. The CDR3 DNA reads TGTGCCAGCAGTTACGAACAGGGGTATGGCTACACCTTC.

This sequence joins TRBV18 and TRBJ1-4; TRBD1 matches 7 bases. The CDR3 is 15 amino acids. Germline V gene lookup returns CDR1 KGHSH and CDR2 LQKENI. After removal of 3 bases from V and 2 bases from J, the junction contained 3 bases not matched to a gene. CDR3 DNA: TGTGCCAGCTCACCCCTGACAGGGACTAATGAAAAACTGTTTTTT. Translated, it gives CASSPLTGTNEKLFF.

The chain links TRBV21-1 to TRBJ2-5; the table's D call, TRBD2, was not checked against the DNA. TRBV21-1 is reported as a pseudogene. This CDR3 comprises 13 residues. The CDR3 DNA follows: TGTGCCAGCAGCAAAGCCTCCCAAGAGACCCAGTACTTC. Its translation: CASSKASQETQYF.

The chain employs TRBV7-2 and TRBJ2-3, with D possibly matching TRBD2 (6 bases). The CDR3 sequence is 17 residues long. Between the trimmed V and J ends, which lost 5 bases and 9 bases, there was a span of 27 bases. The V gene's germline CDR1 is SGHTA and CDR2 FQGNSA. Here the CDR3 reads CASSVSKDWRGSGTQYF. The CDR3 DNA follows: TGTGCCAGCAGCGTTAGTAAAGACTGGAGGGGATCAGGGACGCAGTATTTT.

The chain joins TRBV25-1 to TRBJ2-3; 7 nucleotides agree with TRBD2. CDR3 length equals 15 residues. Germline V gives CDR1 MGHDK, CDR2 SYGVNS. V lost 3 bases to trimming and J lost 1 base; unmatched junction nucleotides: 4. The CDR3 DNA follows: TGTGCCAGCAGTGATCTAGCGGACGGCACAGATACGCAGTATTTT. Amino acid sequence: CASSDLADGTDTQYF.

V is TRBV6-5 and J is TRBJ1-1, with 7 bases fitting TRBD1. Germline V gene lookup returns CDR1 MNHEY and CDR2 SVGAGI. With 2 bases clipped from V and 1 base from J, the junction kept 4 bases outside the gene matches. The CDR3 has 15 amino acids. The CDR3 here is CASSYEGAGNTEAFF. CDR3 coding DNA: TGTGCCAGCAGTTACGAGGGGGCAGGGAACACTGAAGCTTTCTTT.

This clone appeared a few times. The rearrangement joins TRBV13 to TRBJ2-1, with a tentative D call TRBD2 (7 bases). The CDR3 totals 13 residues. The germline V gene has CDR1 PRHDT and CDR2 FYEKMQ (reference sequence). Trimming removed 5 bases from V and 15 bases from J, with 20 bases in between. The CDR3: CASSPSGGGEGFF. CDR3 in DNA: TGTGCCAGCAGCCCCTCGGGCGGGGGCGAGGGGTTCTTC.

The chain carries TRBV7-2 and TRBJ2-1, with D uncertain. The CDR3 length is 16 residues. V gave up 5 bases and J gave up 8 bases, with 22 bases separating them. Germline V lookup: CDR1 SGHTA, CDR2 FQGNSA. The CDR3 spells CASSARGTSGNHEQFF. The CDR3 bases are TGTGCCAGCAGCGCCCGAGGCACCTCGGGTAACCATGAGCAGTTCTTC. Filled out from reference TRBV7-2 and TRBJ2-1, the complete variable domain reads GAGVSQSPSNKVTEKGKDVELRCDPISGHTALYWYRQSLGQGLEFLIYFQGNSAPDKSGLPSDRFSAERTGGSVSTLTIQRTQQEDSAVYLCASSARGTSGNHEQFFGPGTRLTVL.

The chain's CDR3 is CASRSSGGISSYEQYF. DNA of the CDR3: TGTGCCAGTAGGTCTAGCGGGGGGATAAGCTCCTACGAGCAGTACTTC. The chain recombines TRBV19 with TRBJ2-7, with 11 bases that match TRBD2. The junction had 7 bases not matched to a gene; V was cut back by 6 bases and J by 0 bases. The CDR3 contains 16 residues. CDR1 and CDR2 from the germline V gene are LNHDA and SQIVND (reference sequence).

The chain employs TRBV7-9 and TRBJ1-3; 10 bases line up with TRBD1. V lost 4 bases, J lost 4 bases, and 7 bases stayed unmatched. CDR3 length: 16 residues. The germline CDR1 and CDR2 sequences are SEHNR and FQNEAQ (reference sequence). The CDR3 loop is CASSSGTGVTGNTIYF. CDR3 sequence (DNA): TGTGCCAGCAGCTCAGGGACAGGGGTAACCGGAAACACCATATATTTT.

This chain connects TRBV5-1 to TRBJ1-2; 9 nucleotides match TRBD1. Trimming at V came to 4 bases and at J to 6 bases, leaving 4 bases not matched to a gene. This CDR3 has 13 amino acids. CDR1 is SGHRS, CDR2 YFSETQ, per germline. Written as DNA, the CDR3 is TGCGCCAGCAGCCCTCGACAGGGGGATGGCTACACCTTC. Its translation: CASSPRQGDGYTF.

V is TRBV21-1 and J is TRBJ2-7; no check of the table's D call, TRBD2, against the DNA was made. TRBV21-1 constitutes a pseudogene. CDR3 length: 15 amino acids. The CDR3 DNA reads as TGTGCCAGCAGCATACTGGGACTAGCGGATTACGAGCAGTACTTC. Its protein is CASSILGLADYEQYF.

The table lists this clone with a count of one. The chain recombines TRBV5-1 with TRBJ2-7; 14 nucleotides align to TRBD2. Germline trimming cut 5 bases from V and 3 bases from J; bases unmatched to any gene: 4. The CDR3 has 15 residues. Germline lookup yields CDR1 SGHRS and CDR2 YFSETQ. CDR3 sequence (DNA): TGCGCCAGCAGGCAGACTAGCGGGAGGGTCTACGAGCAGTACTTC. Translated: CASRQTSGRVYEQYF. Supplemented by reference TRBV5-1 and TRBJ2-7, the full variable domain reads KAGVTQTPRYLIKTRGQQVTLSCSPISGHRSVSWYQQTPGQGLQFLFEYFSETQRNKGNFPGRFSGRQFSNSRSEMNVSTLELGDSALYLCASRQTSGRVYEQYFGPGTRLTVT.

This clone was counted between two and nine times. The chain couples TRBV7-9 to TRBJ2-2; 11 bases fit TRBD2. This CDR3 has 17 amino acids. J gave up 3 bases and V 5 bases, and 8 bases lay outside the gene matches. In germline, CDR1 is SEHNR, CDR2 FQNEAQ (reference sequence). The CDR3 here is CASSPTSGGPHTGELFF. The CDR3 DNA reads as TGTGCCAGCAGCCCCACTAGCGGGGGTCCTCACACCGGGGAGCTGTTTTTT.

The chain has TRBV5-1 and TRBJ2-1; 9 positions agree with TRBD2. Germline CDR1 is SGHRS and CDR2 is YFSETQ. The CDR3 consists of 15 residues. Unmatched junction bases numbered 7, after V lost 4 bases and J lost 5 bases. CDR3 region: CASSGGLAGNNEQFF. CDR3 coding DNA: TGCGCCAGCAGCGGAGGGCTAGCGGGAAACAATGAGCAGTTCTTC.